This TCR beta chain was observed in a study of T cell repertoires in cytomegalovirus infection. This clonotype was seen a few times. Its antigen is still unknown. TCRdb ran MiXCR on the reads and lists one entry per CDR3 protein. The data contain a few hundred thousand distinct CDR3 sequences, 9.1% of them seen just once; the ten biggest clones take up about 16%. Germline V CDR1 and CDR2: SEHNR, FQNEAQ (reference sequence). V lost 6 bases to trimming and J lost 8 bases; unmatched junction nucleotides: 10. The CDR3 sequence is 15 residues long. General study findings and limits: Individuals carrying CMV plus the relevant HLA were identified by cumulative frequency of public TCR beta families.

Material for sequencing was PBMCs. The receptor was isolated from a human donor in good health (CMV status not recorded). Some clones in this sample may be carry-over from other donors' samples. J is TRBJ1-3 and V is TRBV7-9; 10 nucleotides line up with TRBD1. The CDR3 loop reads CASRYSTGTGDTIYF. As DNA, the CDR3 is TGTGCCAGCAGATACTCAACCGGGACAGGGGACACCATATATTTT.